This T cell receptor beta chain was recovered during a study of early T cells in non-severe SARS-CoV-2 infection. This clonotype was counted ten times or more. Its antigen remains unidentified. General study results and limits: A preference for anti-spike CD8 responses marked VDJdb matching, which missed private and CD4 specificities.

Unique molecular identifiers were affixed to single, distinct cDNA molecules. TCRdb reprocessed the 5' RACE reads with MiXCR, giving one entry per CDR3 protein. Of some 23,000 distinct CDR3 sequences in the sample, about 5.6% are singletons; the top ten hold about 10%. The sample was whole blood. This clonotype was obtained from an adult who was a healthcare worker with PCR-confirmed SARS-CoV-2 infection or an uninfected control (not recorded which).

Written as DNA, the CDR3 is TGTGCCTGGAGTGTACAAAGGGGAGTATCTGGCTACACCTTC. Protein product: CAWSVQRGVSGYTF. V is TRBV30 and J is TRBJ1-2; the D gene is possibly TRBD1 (5 bases). The CDR3 length is 14 residues. Germline values: CDR1 GTSNPN, CDR2 SVGIG (reference sequence). With 0 bases removed from V and 7 bases from J, the gap between germline ends came to 15 bases. Full variable domain (rest looked up from reference TRBV30 and TRBJ1-2): SQTIHQWPATLVQPVGSPLSLECTVEGTSNPNLYWYRQAAGRGLQLLFYSVGIGQISSEVPQNLSASRPQDRQFILSSKKLLLSDSGFYLCAWSVQRGVSGYTFGSGTRLTVV.